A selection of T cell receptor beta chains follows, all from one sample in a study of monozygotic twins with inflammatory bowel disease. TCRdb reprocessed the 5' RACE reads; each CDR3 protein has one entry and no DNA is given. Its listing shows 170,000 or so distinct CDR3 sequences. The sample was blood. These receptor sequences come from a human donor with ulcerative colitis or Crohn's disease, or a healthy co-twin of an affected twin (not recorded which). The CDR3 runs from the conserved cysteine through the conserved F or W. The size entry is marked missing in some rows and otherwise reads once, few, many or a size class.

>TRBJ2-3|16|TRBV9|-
CASSNGGTARTDTQYF
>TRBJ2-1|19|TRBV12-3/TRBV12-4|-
CASSSFLGGLANTYNEQFF
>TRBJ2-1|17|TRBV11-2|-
CASSLGGRGGSYNEQFF
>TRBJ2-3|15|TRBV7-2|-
CASSLNIGGADTQYF
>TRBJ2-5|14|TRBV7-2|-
CASGWGGGKETQYF
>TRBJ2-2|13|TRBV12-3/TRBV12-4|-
CASSLLDTGELFF
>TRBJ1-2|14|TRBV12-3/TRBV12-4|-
CASSFQGWIAGYTF
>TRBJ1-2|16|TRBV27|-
CASRINGQGARNGYTF
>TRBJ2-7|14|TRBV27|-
CASSFTGGYYEQYF
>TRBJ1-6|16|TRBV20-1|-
CSAPGREDSYNSPLHF
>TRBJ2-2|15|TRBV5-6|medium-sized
CASTLLRTNTGELFF
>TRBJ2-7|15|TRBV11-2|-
CASSLDRGGAYEQYF
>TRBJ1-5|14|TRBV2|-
CASRALDSNQPQHF
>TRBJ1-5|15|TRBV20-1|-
CSASGNREGNQPQHF
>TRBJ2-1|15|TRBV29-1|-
CSALRSGEHRGEQFF
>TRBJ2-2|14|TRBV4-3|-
CASSQDWGYGELFF
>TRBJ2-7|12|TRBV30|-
CAWSFGGNEQYF
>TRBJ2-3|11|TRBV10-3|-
CASEGTDTRYF
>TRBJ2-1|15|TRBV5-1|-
CASSDRDRARNEQFF
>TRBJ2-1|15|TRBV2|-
CASSLDSPGLGEQFF
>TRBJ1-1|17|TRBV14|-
CASSQDRANGMNTEAFF
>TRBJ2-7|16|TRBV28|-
CASSFWGSGSPYEQYF
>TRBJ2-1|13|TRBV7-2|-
CASSPLLSLEQFF
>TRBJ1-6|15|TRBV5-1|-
CASSLALDRTRPLHF
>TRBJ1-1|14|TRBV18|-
CASSSLMGNTEAFF
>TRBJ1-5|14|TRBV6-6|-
CASRQQGSNQPQHF
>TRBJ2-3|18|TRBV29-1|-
CSVEGEREGRSRTDTQYF
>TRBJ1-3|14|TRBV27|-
CASSTGGQRNTIYF
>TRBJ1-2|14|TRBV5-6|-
CASSGGRVNYGYTF
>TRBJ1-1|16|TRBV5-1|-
CASRRGQGAMNTEAFF
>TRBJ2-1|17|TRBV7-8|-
CASSLALPGGSYNEQFF
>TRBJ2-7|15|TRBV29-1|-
CSVVGGGRNAYEQYF
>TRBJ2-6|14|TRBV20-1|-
CSANGDSGANVLTF